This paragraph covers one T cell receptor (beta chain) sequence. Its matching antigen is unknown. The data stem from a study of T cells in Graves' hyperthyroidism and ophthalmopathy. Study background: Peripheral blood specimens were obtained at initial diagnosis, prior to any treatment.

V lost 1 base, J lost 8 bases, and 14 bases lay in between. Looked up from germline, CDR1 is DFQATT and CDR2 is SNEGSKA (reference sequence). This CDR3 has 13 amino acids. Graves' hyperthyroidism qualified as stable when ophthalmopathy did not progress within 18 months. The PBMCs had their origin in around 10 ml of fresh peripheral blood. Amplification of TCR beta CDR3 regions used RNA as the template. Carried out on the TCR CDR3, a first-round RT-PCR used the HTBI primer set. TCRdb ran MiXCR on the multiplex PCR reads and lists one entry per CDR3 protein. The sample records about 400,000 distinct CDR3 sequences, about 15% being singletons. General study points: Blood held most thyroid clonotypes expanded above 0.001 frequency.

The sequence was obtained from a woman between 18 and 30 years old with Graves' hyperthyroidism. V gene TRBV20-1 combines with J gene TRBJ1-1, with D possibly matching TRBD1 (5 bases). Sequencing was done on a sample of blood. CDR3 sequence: CSARVGGGSEAFF. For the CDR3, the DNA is TGCAGTGCTAGAGTGGGGGGGGGGTCAGAAGCTTTCTTT.